These 9 T cell receptor beta chains share one sample of origin, sequenced in a study of CD4 T cells in relation to SARS-CoV-2 and coronaviruses (dated by TCRdb to the early 2020s). Their antigens remain unidentified. The library was prepared using the immunoSEQ multiplex PCR assay. The table comes from immuneACCESS by way of TCRdb, which keeps in-frame sequences with V and J called. Part of the clones is missing from these tables; in studies checked, under half for an unresolved V gene and the rest for unknown reasons. The table for this sample lists 25,000 to 35,000 clones; around three quarters of them were counted only once. Of the sample, roughly 3.2% is held by the ten largest clones. The sample comprised memory CD4+ T cells from PBMCs, cultured in vitro. Reading the label with the study, this specimen's cell subset or site is: memory (non-naive) CD4+ T cells. The source is an adult with COVID-19.

The chain employs TRBV7-9 and TRBJ2-6; D is unresolved. Between the trimmed V and J ends, which lost 1 base and 2 bases, there was a span of 9 bases. Germline-derived CDR1 and CDR2 are SEHNR and FQNEAQ (reference sequence). CDR3 length: 16 residues. DNA of the CDR3: TGTGCCAGCAGCTTAGGGGTAGGGCCTGGGGCCAACGTCCTGACTTTC. Protein product: CASSLGVGPGANVLTF.

The CDR3 DNA reads as TGTGCCATCAGAAGGACTAGCGGGGTCTCCTACTCCGAGCAGTACTTC. Residues: CAIRRTSGVSYSEQYF. This rearrangement joins TRBV10-3 to TRBJ2-7; 12 positions match TRBD2. The CDR3 consists of 16 residues. Losses at the gene ends were 6 bases for V and 6 bases for J; bases not matched to a gene: 12. Germline values: CDR1 ENHRY, CDR2 SYGVKD.

The genes are TRBV30 and TRBJ1-1; possible D gene TRBD1, 5 bases. The length of the CDR3 is 11 residues. Germline V gives CDR1 GTSNPN, CDR2 SVGIG (reference sequence). The V and J ends lost 5 bases and 5 bases respectively, with 9 bases between them. Written as DNA, the CDR3 is TGTGCCTGGGGGGCGCATACTGAAGCTTTCTTT. It is translated as CAWGAHTEAFF.

The chain carries TRBV5-6 and TRBJ2-7, with 10 bases aligning to TRBD2. Looked up from germline, CDR1 is SGHDT and CDR2 is YYEEEE. After removal of 4 bases from V and 10 bases from J, the junction contained 8 bases not matched to a gene. This CDR3 is built from 13 residues. CDR3 nucleotides: TGTGCCAGCAGCACACAGCGGGAGGGCCCCCAGTACTTC. This sequence encodes CASSTQREGPQYF.

The CDR3 DNA is TGCGCCAGCAAGTTCCCAGGGGGAGAGACCCAGTACTTC. Translation: CASKFPGGETQYF. The chain couples TRBV5-1 to TRBJ2-5; 7 bases line up with TRBD1. This CDR3 is built from 13 residues. Germline V lookup: CDR1 SGHRS, CDR2 YFSETQ. V gave up 6 bases and J gave up 4 bases; unmatched junction bases: 6.

The chain links TRBV5-1 to TRBJ2-5; possible D gene TRBD1, 5 bases. The CDR3 spans 15 residues. Germline V gives CDR1 SGHRS, CDR2 YFSETQ. V was pared by 2 bases and J by 1 base, with 12 bases between. The CDR3 region has the DNA TGCGCCAGCAGCTTTCAGGGTGCCCCCCAAGAGACCCAGTACTTC. It specifies CASSFQGAPQETQYF.

V gene TRBV5-5 combines with J gene TRBJ2-3; D gene uncertain. CDR1 and CDR2 (germline): SGHKS, YYEKEE (reference sequence). Trimming removed 2 bases from V and 2 bases from J, with 12 bases in between. CDR3 size: 15 residues. This CDR3 reads CASSFYDAPTDTQYF. Written as DNA, the CDR3 is TGTGCCAGCAGCTTTTACGATGCGCCCACAGATACGCAGTATTTT.

This clone occurred a few times. The chain is built from TRBV9 and TRBJ2-2; tentatively, D is TRBD1 or TRBD2 (5 bases each). The CDR3 is 16 residues long. Germline CDR1 reads SGDLS; CDR2 reads YYNGEE. Trimming cost V 4 bases and J 0 bases, with 13 bases left between them. CDR3: CASSKRGDTNTGELFF. For the CDR3, the DNA is TGTGCCAGCAGCAAGAGGGGAGACACGAACACCGGGGAGCTGTTTTTT.

This clone was seen once. The genes are TRBV28 and TRBJ2-7; 13 positions match TRBD2. The CDR3 extends over 13 amino acids. J lost 8 bases, V lost 6 bases, and 4 bases had no gene match. Germline CDR1 MDHEN, CDR2 SYDVKM. CDR3 in amino acids: CASSPGTSGKQYF. The CDR3 coding sequence is TGTGCCAGCAGCCCTGGGACTAGCGGGAAGCAGTACTTC.